What follows are 17 T cell receptor beta chains derived from one specimen sequenced in a study of spatial heterogeneity in lung cancer. Specified time point: blood at routine non-recurrence follow-up after resection. TCRdb processed the 5' RACE reads anew with MiXCR; each CDR3 protein has one entry. The table shows about 15,000 distinct CDR3 sequences, with under 20% occurring only once. Sequences were derived from PBMCs, sampled at follow-up. The source is a male donor with early-stage non-small cell lung cancer.

The V and J genes are TRBV6-5 and TRBJ2-7, with no clear D. Trimming took off 3 bases at V and 0 bases at J, with 9 bases between the two ends. CDR3 length equals 14 residues. CDR1 MNHEY and CDR2 SVGAGI come from the germline V gene. Here the CDR3 reads CASSYSGRSYEQYF. The CDR3 coding sequence is TGTGCCAGCAGTTATTCGGGCCGCTCCTACGAGCAGTACTTC.

This chain links TRBV19 with TRBJ1-4; D is unclear. Trimming pared 7 bases from V and 8 bases from J, leaving 14 bases between. Germline V gene data show CDR1 as LNHDA and CDR2 as SQIVND (reference sequence). The CDR3 is made up of 13 amino acids. CDR3 sequence: CASNFGGMEKLFF. The CDR3 coding sequence is TGTGCCAGTAATTTCGGAGGAATGGAAAAACTGTTTTTT.

This clonotype was observed at least ten times. The rearrangement links TRBV18 to TRBJ2-7, with 10 nucleotides matching TRBD1. This CDR3 contains 16 residues. Germline loops: CDR1 KGHSH, CDR2 LQKENI. With V trimmed by 0 bases and J by 0 bases, 2 bases remained unmatched. CDR3: CASSPPDRGVSYEQYF. CDR3 sequence (DNA): TGTGCCAGCTCACCACCGGACAGGGGGGTCTCCTACGAGCAGTACTTC.

This clonotype qualifies as medium-sized. Here the CDR3 reads CASSQDRNTEAFF. The CDR3 DNA follows: TGCGCCAGCAGCCAAGACCGTAACACTGAAGCTTTCTTT. This chain connects TRBV4-3 to TRBJ1-1; D uncertain. This CDR3 contains 13 residues. Germline-derived CDR1 and CDR2 are LGHNA and YSLEER. V lost 0 bases and J 2 bases, leaving 4 bases between the germline ends.

The sample holds many counts of this clonotype. The rearrangement joins TRBV11-2 to TRBJ2-1, with D unclear. Trimming shortened V by 5 bases and J by 0 bases, and 11 bases separated the two germline ends. CDR1 and CDR2 from the germline V gene are SGHAT and FQNNGV. The CDR3 sequence is 15 residues long. The CDR3 reads CASSPFTNSYNEQFF. As DNA, the CDR3 is TGTGCCAGCAGCCCATTTACTAACTCCTACAATGAGCAGTTCTTC.

This chain uses TRBV10-2 with TRBJ1-2; no firm D call. The CDR3 runs to 14 residues. The V end lost 0 bases, the J end lost 3 bases, and 8 bases lay between the germline ends. CDR1 and CDR2 (germline): WSHSY, SAAADI. The chain's CDR3 is CASSESYRDYGYTF. The CDR3 bases are TGCGCCAGCAGTGAGTCCTACCGGGACTATGGCTACACCTTC.

This clonotype rates as medium-sized. This chain's CDR3 is CASSLAGVTTSTDTQYF. The DNA of the CDR3 is TGTGCCAGCAGCCTAGCGGGGGTTACTACTAGCACAGATACGCAGTATTTT. The chain combines TRBV11-2 with TRBJ2-3, with 10 bases aligning to TRBD2. Trimming at V came to 5 bases and at J to 0 bases, leaving 8 bases not matched to a gene. The CDR3 has 17 amino acids. Germline loops: CDR1 SGHAT, CDR2 FQNNGV.

This chain links TRBV4-3 with TRBJ2-7; D may be TRBD2 (5 bases). V was trimmed by 0 bases and J by 4 bases, leaving 16 bases between them. Germline assignment: CDR1 LGHNA and CDR2 YSLEER. CDR3 length equals 16 residues. CDR3 sequence: CASSQEIGPRGYEQYF. The CDR3 DNA sequence: TGCGCCAGCAGCCAAGAAATCGGGCCCCGGGGTTACGAGCAGTACTTC.

The chain links TRBV28 to TRBJ2-1, with D hard to call. With 3 bases removed from V and 8 bases from J, the gap between germline ends came to 14 bases. In germline, CDR1 is MDHEN, CDR2 SYDVKM. The CDR3 has 14 residues. This CDR3 reads CASSFFSMVDEQFF. In DNA form, the CDR3 reads TGTGCCAGCAGTTTCTTCAGTATGGTGGATGAGCAGTTCTTC.

This clonotype was seen only a few times. Mismatch with germline at one junction end may stem from a read error. This sequence joins TRBV24-1 and TRBJ2-7, with D unresolved. The CDR3 sequence is 9 residues long. Germline assignment: CDR1 KGHDR and CDR2 SFDVKD. The CDR3 coding sequence is TGTGCCACCCCGAAGGCCACCGTCTTC. This translates into CATPKATVF.

There are many counts of this clonotype. The chain combines TRBV30 with TRBJ2-5; D call uncertain. In germline, CDR1 is GTSNPN, CDR2 SVGIG (reference sequence). The CDR3 has 13 residues. Trimming removed 3 bases at V and 3 bases at J, with 11 bases between. The DNA for the CDR3 is TGTGCCTGGAGGAATCAGGCGAAAGAGACCCAGTACTTC. This sequence encodes CAWRNQAKETQYF.

This clonotype has ten or more counts. This chain uses TRBV7-9 with TRBJ2-3, with D perhaps matching TRBD1 (6 bases). V gave up 5 bases and J gave up 4 bases, with 13 bases separating them. Germline CDR1 and CDR2: SEHNR and FQNEAQ (reference sequence). The CDR3 contains 14 residues. CDR3 region: CASSPRGEADTQYF. In DNA form, the CDR3 reads TGTGCCAGCAGCCCCAGGGGAGAGGCAGATACGCAGTATTTT.

CDR3 protein: CASSRRTGSDTQYF. Here the CDR3 DNA reads TGTGCCAGCAGCCGCCGGACAGGCTCCGATACGCAGTATTTT. The V call is TRBV3-1, the J call TRBJ2-3; 7 nucleotides align to TRBD1. From germline, CDR1 is LGHDT and CDR2 YNNKEL (reference sequence). The CDR3 runs to 14 residues. Trimming removed 4 bases from V and 6 bases from J; junction bases left unmatched: 7.

This clonotype was seen only a few times. The chain uses TRBV11-1 and TRBJ2-1; perhaps TRBD1 as D (6 bases). The CDR3 is 14 amino acids. CDR1 and CDR2 from the germline V gene are SGHAT and FQDESV (reference sequence). V lost 5 bases and J 11 bases, leaving 19 bases between the germline ends. The CDR3 loop reads CASSNRDQGQKQFF. CDR3 nucleotide sequence: TGTGCCAGCAGCAACCGGGACCAGGGGCAGAAGCAGTTCTTC.

The table lists this clonotype with many counts. The chain is built from TRBV6-4 and TRBJ2-4, with 9 bases fitting TRBD1. The V segment lost 5 bases and the J segment 0 bases; nucleotides outside the gene matches: 17. This CDR3 spans 20 amino acids. Germline assignment: CDR1 MRHNA and CDR2 SNTAGT. This chain's CDR3 is CASSCIGGQGDSLAKNIQYF. The CDR3 nucleotides read TGTGCCAGCAGTTGCATCGGGGGACAGGGCGATTCATTAGCCAAAAACATTCAGTACTTC.

At least ten counts were recorded for this clonotype. The rearrangement joins TRBV7-9 to TRBJ2-7; 9 nucleotides align to TRBD2. CDR3 length: 14 residues. Germline CDR1 is SEHNR and CDR2 is FQNEAQ (reference sequence). J lost 7 bases, V lost 1 base, and 5 bases had no gene match. CDR3 nucleotides: TGTGCCAGCAGCTTAGGGGATAGCGGGGGTGAGCAGTACTTC. Translating it yields CASSLGDSGGEQYF.

This clonotype has just a few counts. The chain links TRBV7-2 to TRBJ1-2; tentatively, D is TRBD1 (6 bases). V dropped 5 bases and J dropped 1 base, with 17 bases sitting between them. CDR1 and CDR2 from the germline V gene are SGHTA and FQGNSA. This CDR3 is 16 amino acids long. DNA for the CDR3: TGTGCCAGCAGCAACAGTATGGGGGCCTTTAACTATGGCTACACCTTC. Translation gives CASSNSMGAFNYGYTF.